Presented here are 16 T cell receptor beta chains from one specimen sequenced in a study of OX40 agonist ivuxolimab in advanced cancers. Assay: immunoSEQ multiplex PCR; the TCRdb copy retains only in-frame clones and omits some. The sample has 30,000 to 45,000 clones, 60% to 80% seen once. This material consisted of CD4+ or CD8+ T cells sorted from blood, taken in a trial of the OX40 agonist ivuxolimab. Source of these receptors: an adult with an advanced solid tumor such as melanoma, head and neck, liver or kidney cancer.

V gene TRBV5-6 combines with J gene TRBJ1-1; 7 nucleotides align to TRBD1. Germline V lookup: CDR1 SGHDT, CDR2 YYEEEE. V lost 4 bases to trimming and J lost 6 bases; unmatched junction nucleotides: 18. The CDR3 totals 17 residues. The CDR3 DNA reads TGTGCCAGCAGCCCAAGAAACCCGACAGGGTGGGGGGCTGAAGCTTTCTTT. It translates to CASSPRNPTGWGAEAFF.

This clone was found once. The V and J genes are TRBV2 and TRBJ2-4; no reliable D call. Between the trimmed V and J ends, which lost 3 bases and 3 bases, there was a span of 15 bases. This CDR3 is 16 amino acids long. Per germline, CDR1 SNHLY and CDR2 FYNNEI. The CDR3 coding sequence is TGTGCCAGCAGTGACGGAGATATGAGATACAAAAACATTCAGTACTTC. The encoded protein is CASSDGDMRYKNIQYF. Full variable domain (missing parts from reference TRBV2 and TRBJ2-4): EPEVTQTPSHQVTQMGQEVILRCVPISNHLYFYWYRQILGQKVEFLVSFYNNEISEKSEIFDDQFSVERPDGSNFTLKIRSTKLEDSAMYFCASSDGDMRYKNIQYFGAGTRLSVL.

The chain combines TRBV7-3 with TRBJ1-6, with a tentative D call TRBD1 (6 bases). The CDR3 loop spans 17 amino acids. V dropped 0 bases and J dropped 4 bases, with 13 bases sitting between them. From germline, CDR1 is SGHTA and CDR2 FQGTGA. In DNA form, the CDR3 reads TGTGCCAGCAGCTTAACACAGGGCCAAATTTATAATTCACCCCTCCACTTT. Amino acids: CASSLTQGQIYNSPLHF.

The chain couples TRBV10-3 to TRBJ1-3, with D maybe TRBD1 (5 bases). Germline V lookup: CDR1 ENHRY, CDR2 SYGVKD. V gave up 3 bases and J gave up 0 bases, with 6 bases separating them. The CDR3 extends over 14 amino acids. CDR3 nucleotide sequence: TGTGCCATCAGTGACGGGGGCTCTGGAAACACCATATATTTT. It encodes CAISDGGSGNTIYF.

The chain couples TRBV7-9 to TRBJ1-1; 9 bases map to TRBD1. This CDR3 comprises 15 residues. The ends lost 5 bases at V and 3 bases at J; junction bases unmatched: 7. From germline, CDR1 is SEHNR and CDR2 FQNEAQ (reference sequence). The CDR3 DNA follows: TGTGCCAGCAGCGATACAGGGGGCAGGGACACTGAAGCTTTCTTT. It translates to CASSDTGGRDTEAFF.

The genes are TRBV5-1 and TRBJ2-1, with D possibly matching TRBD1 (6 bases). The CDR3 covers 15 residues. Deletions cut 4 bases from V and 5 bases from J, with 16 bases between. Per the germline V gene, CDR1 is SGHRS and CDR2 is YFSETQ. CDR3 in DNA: TGCGCCAGCAGCGAGGCCGGGACACCTCACAATGAGCAGTTCTTC. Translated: CASSEAGTPHNEQFF.

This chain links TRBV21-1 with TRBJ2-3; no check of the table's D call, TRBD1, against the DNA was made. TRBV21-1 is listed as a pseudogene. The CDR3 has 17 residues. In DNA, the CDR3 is TGTGCCAGCAACCAGGGACAGGGGGCGACATGTTATGATACGCAGTATTTT. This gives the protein CASNQGQGATCYDTQYF.

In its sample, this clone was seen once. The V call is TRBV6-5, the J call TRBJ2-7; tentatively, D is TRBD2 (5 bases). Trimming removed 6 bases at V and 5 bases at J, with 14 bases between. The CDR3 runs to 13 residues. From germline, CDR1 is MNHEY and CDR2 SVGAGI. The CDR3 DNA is TGTGCCAGCAGCTTTCCTTCCGGGGACGAGCAGTACTTC. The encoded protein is CASSFPSGDEQYF.

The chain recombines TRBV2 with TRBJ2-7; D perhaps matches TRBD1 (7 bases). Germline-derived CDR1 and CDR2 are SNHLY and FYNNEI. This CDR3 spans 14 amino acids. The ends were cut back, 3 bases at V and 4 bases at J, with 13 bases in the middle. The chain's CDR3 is CASSDTGDSYEQYF. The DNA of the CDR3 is TGTGCCAGCAGTGATACGGGGGACAGTTACGAGCAGTACTTC.

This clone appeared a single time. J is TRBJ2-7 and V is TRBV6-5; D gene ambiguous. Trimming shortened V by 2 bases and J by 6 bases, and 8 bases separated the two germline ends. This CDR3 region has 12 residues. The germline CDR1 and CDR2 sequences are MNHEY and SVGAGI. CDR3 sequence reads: CASSYGVSEQYV. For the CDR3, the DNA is TGTGCCAGCAGTTACGGAGTTTCCGAGCAGTACGTC.

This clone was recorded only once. CDR3 DNA: TGTGCCAGCAGCTTAGGTGGCCGGACTACCTCGTTTTTTCAGACCCAGTACTTC. Translated, it gives CASSLGGRTTSFFQTQYF. This rearrangement joins TRBV7-8 to TRBJ2-5; a weak D match, TRBD2 (6 bases). Germline V CDR1 and CDR2: SGHVS, FQNEAQ. The CDR3 consists of 18 residues. The V and J ends lost 1 base and 6 bases respectively, with 24 bases between them.

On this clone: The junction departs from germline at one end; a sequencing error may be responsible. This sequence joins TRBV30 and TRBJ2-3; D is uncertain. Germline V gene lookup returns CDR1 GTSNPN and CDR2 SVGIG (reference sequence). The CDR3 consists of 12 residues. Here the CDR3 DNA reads TGTGCCTGGAGTTCAAGCACAGATGCGCAGTATTTT. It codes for CAWSSSTDAQYF.

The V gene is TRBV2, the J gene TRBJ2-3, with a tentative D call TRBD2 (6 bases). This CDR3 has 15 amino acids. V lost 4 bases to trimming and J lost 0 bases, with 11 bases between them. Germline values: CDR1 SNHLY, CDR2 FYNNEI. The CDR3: CASSGDSMSTDTQYF. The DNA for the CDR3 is TGTGCCAGCAGTGGGGACTCCATGAGCACAGATACGCAGTATTTT.

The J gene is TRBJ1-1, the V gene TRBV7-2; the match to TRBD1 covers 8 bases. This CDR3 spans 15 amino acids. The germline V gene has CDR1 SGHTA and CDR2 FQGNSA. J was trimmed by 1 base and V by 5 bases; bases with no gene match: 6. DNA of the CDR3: TGTGCCAGCAGCGCGGGGGACAGGTCGAACACTGAAGCTTTCTTT. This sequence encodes CASSAGDRSNTEAFF.

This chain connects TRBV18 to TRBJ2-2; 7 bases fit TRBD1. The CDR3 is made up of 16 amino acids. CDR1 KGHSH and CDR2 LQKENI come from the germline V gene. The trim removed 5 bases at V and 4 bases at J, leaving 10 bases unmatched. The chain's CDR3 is CASSFSTGTVTGELFF. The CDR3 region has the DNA TGTGCCAGCTCATTCTCGACAGGGACGGTCACCGGGGAGCTGTTTTTT.

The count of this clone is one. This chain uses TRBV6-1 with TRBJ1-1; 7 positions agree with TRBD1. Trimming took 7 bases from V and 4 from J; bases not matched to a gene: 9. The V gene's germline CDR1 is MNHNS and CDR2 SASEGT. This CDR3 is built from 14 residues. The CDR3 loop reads CASTWRGQGTEAFF. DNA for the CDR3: TGTGCCAGCACCTGGAGGGGGCAGGGCACTGAAGCTTTCTTT.